The 5 T cell receptor beta chains below come from one sample, sequenced in a study of blood T cell repertoires in COVID-19. The table came from immunoSEQ multiplex PCR; TCRdb's copy has only in-frame clones and leaves some out. The sample has approximately 150,000 clones, more than 85% seen once; the top ten hold just under 2%. Sequenced input: peripheral blood. These receptors were taken from a woman in her sixties or seventies with COVID-19, enrolled during active disease.

This chain connects TRBV25-1 to TRBJ1-2; 8 bases align to TRBD1. Germline V lookup: CDR1 MGHDK, CDR2 SYGVNS. The CDR3 runs 12 residues. V lost 7 bases and J lost 6; bases outside the gene matches: 4. As DNA, the CDR3 is TGTGCCAGCATGGGGACAGGTAATGGCTACACCTTC. Its translation is CASMGTGNGYTF.

This chain joins TRBV6-2 or TRBV6-3 and TRBJ2-7; D may be TRBD2 (6 bases). Germline CDR1 is MNHEY and CDR2 is SVGEGT. The CDR3 length is 16 residues. Between the trimmed V and J ends, which lost 0 bases and 2 bases, there was a span of 14 bases. This chain's CDR3 is CASSYSIGTGAYEQYF. CDR3 DNA: TGTGCCAGCAGTTACTCCATTGGAACGGGGGCCTACGAGCAGTACTTC.

The chain has TRBV6-2 or TRBV6-3 and TRBJ1-1, with D unclear. V lost 1 base to trimming and J lost 8 bases, with 11 bases between them. CDR1 is MNHEY and CDR2 is SVGEGT in the germline V gene. The CDR3 is 13 residues long. CDR3 sequence: CASSYFGGAEAFF. The CDR3 coding sequence is TGTGCCAGCAGTTACTTCGGCGGCGCAGAAGCTTTCTTT.

This rearrangement joins TRBV5-1 to TRBJ2-3, with 8 bases matching TRBD1. The V gene's germline CDR1 is SGHRS and CDR2 YFSETQ. This CDR3 comprises 14 residues. Unmatched junction bases numbered 1, after V lost 0 bases and J lost 4 bases. CDR3 DNA: TGCGCCAGCAGCTTGGCACAGGGGGCAGATACGCAGTATTTT. Amino acids: CASSLAQGADTQYF.

V gene TRBV7-6 combines with J gene TRBJ2-1; 11 bases agree with TRBD2. This CDR3 spans 15 amino acids. The V segment lost 5 bases and the J segment 5 bases; nucleotides outside the gene matches: 5. CDR1 SGHVS and CDR2 FNYEAQ come from the germline V gene. CDR3: CASSTRTSGHNEQFF. DNA for the CDR3: TGTGCCAGCAGCACCCGGACTAGCGGGCACAATGAGCAGTTCTTC.